Listed here are 2 T cell receptor beta chains from one sample, sequenced in a study of CD8+CD57+ T cells in acquired aplastic anemia. It was genomic DNA that served as the template for profiling TCR beta VDJ and CDR3. TCRdb passed the reads through MiXCR, listing each CDR3 protein once. This table holds 150,000 or so distinct CDR3 sequences, around 60% found once. Sequenced: sorted CD4+, CD8+, or CD8+CD57+ T cells (not recorded which) from PBMCs. These receptors all come from a human donor in good health.

This clonotype qualifies as large. V and J are TRBV11-3 and TRBJ1-3; D gene uncertain. The V end lost 1 base, the J end lost 8 bases, and 15 bases lay between the germline ends. The CDR3 sequence is 15 residues long. Looked up from germline, CDR1 is SGHNT and CDR2 is YENEEA. In nucleotides, the CDR3 is TGTGCCAGCAGCTTAGTAAGCACAGTCGGGGACACCATATATTTT. This codes for CASSLVSTVGDTIYF.

In the case of this clonotype: The conserved final phenylalanine or tryptophan is absent from the CDR3, which likely points to a read error. The V and J genes are TRBV24-1 and TRBJ1-2; TRBD1 agrees at 7 bases. The CDR3 is 15 residues long. CDR1 and CDR2 (germline): KGHDR, SFDVKD. After removal of 3 bases from V and 0 bases from J, the junction contained 3 bases not matched to a gene. CDR3 loop: CATSDAGQANYGYTI. The CDR3 region has the DNA TGTGCCACCAGTGATGCCGGACAGGCTAACTATGGCTACACCATC.